This TCR beta chain emerged from a study of shared clonotypes between healthy human individuals. CD8 cells classed as naive were CD45RO-negative and positively selected for CCR7, excluding terminally differentiated effector memory CD45RA+ cells. Data came from immunoSEQ multiplex PCR; TCRdb stores just in-frame clones and leaves some out. The sample gives about 2 million clones, 85% to 95% of which show up once; 1% to 1.5% is in the top ten. The CDR3 extends over 15 amino acids. The ends were cut back, 4 bases at V and 0 bases at J, with 14 bases in the middle. CDR1 SGHRS and CDR2 YFSETQ come from the germline V gene.

The source of this sequence is a man aged 18 to 30 in good health. The source material was naive CD8+ T cells sorted from blood. The V and J genes are TRBV5-1 and TRBJ2-7; the D gene is possibly TRBD1 (6 bases). CDR3 nucleotides: TGCGCCAGCAGCCCGACAGGCGATACCTCCTACGAGCAGTACTTC. This gives the protein CASSPTGDTSYEQYF.